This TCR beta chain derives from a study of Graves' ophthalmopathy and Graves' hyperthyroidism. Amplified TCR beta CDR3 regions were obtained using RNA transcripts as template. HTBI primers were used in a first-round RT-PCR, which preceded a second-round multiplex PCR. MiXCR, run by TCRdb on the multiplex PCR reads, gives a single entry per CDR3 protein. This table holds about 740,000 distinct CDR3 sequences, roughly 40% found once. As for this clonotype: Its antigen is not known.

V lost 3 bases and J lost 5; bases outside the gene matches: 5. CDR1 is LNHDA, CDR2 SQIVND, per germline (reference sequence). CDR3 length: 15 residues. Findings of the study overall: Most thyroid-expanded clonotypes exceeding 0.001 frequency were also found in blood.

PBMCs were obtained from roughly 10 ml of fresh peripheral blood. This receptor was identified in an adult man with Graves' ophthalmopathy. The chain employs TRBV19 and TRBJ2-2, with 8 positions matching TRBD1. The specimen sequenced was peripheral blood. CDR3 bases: TGTGCCAGTAGTATCCCGGGACAGGCAACCGGGGAGCTGTTTTTT. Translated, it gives CASSIPGQATGELFF.